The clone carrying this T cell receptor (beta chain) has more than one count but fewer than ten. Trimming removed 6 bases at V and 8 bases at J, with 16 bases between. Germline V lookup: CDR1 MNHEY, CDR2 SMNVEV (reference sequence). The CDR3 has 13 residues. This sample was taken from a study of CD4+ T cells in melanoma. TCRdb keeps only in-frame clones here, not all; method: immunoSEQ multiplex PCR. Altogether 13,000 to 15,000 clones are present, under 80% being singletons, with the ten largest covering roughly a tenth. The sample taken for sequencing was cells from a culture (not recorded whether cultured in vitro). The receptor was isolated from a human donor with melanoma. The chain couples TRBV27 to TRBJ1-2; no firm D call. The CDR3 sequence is CASSYHRLGGYTF. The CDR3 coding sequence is TGTGCCAGCAGCTACCACCGCTTGGGGGGCTACACCTTC.